The rows below give T cell receptor beta chains drawn from one sample of a study of T cell changes during pregnancy in multiple sclerosis. Generated by immunoSEQ multiplex PCR, the TCRdb table keeps only in-frame clones and is missing some. The repertoire holds 55,000 to 75,000 clones, with approximately 89% as singletons. The sequenced sample was peripheral blood, obtained in the third trimester of pregnancy. Every receptor here comes from a female donor in good health, enrolled as a control in a pregnancy study. Each CDR3 is given with its conserved first and last residue.

v_gene	j_gene	len	CDR3aa
TRBV25-1	TRBJ2-3	12	CASSSVADTQYF
TRBV30	TRBJ2-2	14	CAWSVLLNTGELFF
TRBV7-9	TRBJ1-4	13	CASSDRGNEKLFF
TRBV9	TRBJ2-3	16	CASSVGSGGLTDTQYF
TRBV4-3	TRBJ2-7	15	CASSQRPGDFYEQYF
TRBV7-2	TRBJ2-7	17	CASSLAGGAKMSYEQYF
TRBV4-3	TRBJ2-2	17	CASSRHGSTSNTGELFF
TRBV4-3	TRBJ1-5	14	CASSQGRFNQPQHF
TRBV28	TRBJ2-1	15	CASSLDIRKNNEQFF
TRBV11-1	TRBJ1-6	14	CASSFGQGNSPLHF
TRBV28	TRBJ1-2	12	CAITDRVNGYTF
TRBV5-1	TRBJ1-6	18	CASSEPPGQGSYNSPLHF
TRBV5-6	TRBJ2-1	14	CATLRGLAEGEQFF
TRBV7-3	TRBJ1-1	15	CASSLTGAENTEAFF
TRBV25-1	TRBJ1-4	16	CASSKRLTATNEKLFF
TRBV9	TRBJ2-5	16	CASSEGLAGGRETQYF
TRBV7-2	TRBJ2-5	16	CASSLGITGAQETQYF